The rows below give T cell receptor beta chains drawn from one sample of a study of intratumoral heterogeneity in liver cancer. The data were produced by immunoSEQ multiplex PCR, yet TCRdb's version contains in-frame clones alone and is incomplete. The repertoire includes 20,000 to 25,000 clones, roughly 73% of them detected once, and about 18% sits in the top ten. The material sequenced was tumor-adjacent normal tissue, taken before any cancer treatment. Source of these receptors: a woman aged 70-85 years with hepatocellular carcinoma. CDR3s include the opening cysteine and the closing phenylalanine or tryptophan. The D gene is left open where the match is weak. A clone size is listed for some rows: how often the clone was seen (once, few, many), or a class if it is expanded.

CDR3 protein	CDR3 DNA	clone size	V gene	J gene	D gene
CASSSLGRTETQYF	TGTGCCAGCAGCTCACTCGGGAGGACGGAGACCCAGTACTTC	few	TRBV27	TRBJ2-5	TRBD2
CASSFGPDFYGYTF	TGTGCCAGCAGCTTTGGACCCGACTTCTATGGCTACACCTTC	-	TRBV7-8	TRBJ1-2	-
CASSLDSSFYEQYF	TGTGCCAGCAGCCTAGACAGCAGTTTCTACGAGCAGTACTTC	few	TRBV7-9	TRBJ2-7	-
CAISDPDRGWGTEAFF	TGTGCCATCAGTGACCCGGACAGGGGATGGGGCACTGAAGCTTTCTTT	medium-sized	TRBV10-3	TRBJ1-1	TRBD1
CASSGERAGGNEKLFF	TGCGCCAGCAGCGGGGAAAGGGCAGGGGGAAATGAAAAACTGTTTTTT	-	TRBV4-1	TRBJ1-4	TRBD1
CASSFGNYEQYF	TGCGCCAGCAGCTTCGGGAATTACGAGCAGTACTTC	few	TRBV5-1	TRBJ2-7	-
CASSLFSVYEQYF	TGTGCCAGCAGTTTATTCTCGGTCTACGAGCAGTACTTC	-	TRBV28	TRBJ2-7	-
CASCDTAYEQYF	TGTGCCAGCTGTGACACCGCCTACGAGCAGTACTTC	few	TRBV28	TRBJ2-7	-
CASSSGTIQGTQYF	TGTGCCAGCAGCTCCGGGACAATTCAAGGGACCCAGTACTTC	-	TRBV7-8	TRBJ2-5	-
CASSPDGLAGAYEQYF	TGTGCCAGCAGCCCCGACGGACTAGCGGGAGCATACGAGCAGTACTTC	-	TRBV9	TRBJ2-7	TRBD2
CASSRGQGNSPLHF	TGTGCCAGCAGTAGGGGACAGGGGAATTCACCCCTCCACTTT	medium-sized	TRBV2	TRBJ1-6	TRBD1
CASRVAGVNEQFF	TGCGCCAGCAGGGTAGCGGGAGTAAATGAGCAGTTCTTC	once	TRBV5-1	TRBJ2-1	TRBD2
CASRQGWYGYTF	TGTGCCAGCAGGCAGGGTTGGTATGGCTACACCTTC	-	TRBV28	TRBJ1-2	-
CASTTGGSYEQYF	TGCGCCAGCACCACGGGGGGATCCTACGAGCAGTACTTC	-	TRBV5-1	TRBJ2-7	TRBD2
CSVGDRVNGYTF	TGCAGCGTTGGAGACAGGGTCAATGGCTACACCTTC	once	TRBV29-1	TRBJ1-2	TRBD1
CASSLVQGLLAKNIQYF	TGTGCCAGCAGCTTAGTGCAGGGGCTCTTAGCCAAAAACATTCAGTACTTC	-	TRBV7-2	TRBJ2-4	-
CASSLVQGPYEQYF	TGCGCCAGCAGCTTGGTGCAGGGGCCCTACGAGCAGTACTTC	once	TRBV5-1	TRBJ2-7	-
CASSLGLAPQLF	TGTGCCAGCAGCTTAGGACTAGCTCCCCAGCTCTTC	-	TRBV7-9	TRBJ2-1	TRBD2
CASSISRGNQPQHF	TGTGCCAGTAGTATTTCTCGGGGGAATCAGCCCCAGCATTTT	-	TRBV19	TRBJ1-5	-
CAIRETGPYGYTF	TGTGCCATCAGAGAGACAGGCCCCTATGGCTACACCTTC	-	TRBV10-3	TRBJ1-2	-
CASSPSSAGELFF	TGCGCCAGCAGCCCCAGTAGCGCCGGGGAGCTGTTTTTT	-	TRBV5-1	TRBJ2-2	-
CASSIRDSSTQYF	TGCGCCAGCAGCATAAGGGATAGTAGTACGCAGTATTTT	-	TRBV5-1	TRBJ2-3	-
CASREEGADTQYF	TGTGCCAGCAGGGAGGAGGGAGCAGATACGCAGTATTTT	-	TRBV6-5	TRBJ2-3	-
CASSFTGQGIYGYTF	TGTGCCAGCAGTTTCACGGGACAGGGGATCTATGGCTACACCTTC	-	TRBV6-6	TRBJ1-2	TRBD1
CASSIRIAWVDEQFF	TGTGCCAGTAGTATAAGAATCGCCTGGGTGGATGAGCAGTTCTTC	-	TRBV19	TRBJ2-1	-
CASSRTSGSQYEQYF	TGTGCCAGCAGCCGAACTAGCGGGAGTCAGTACGAGCAGTACTTC	-	TRBV7-8	TRBJ2-7	TRBD2
CASSEPGQGAFYHGYTF	TGTGCCAGCAGTGAACCGGGACAGGGGGCGTTTTACCATGGCTACACCTTC	-	TRBV28	TRBJ1-2	TRBD1
CASSMGVSMDTEPQHF	TGTGCCAGTAGTATGGGGGTCTCGATGGATACGGAGCCCCAGCATTTT	-	TRBV19	TRBJ1-5	-
CASSKVITGIYGYTF	TGTGCCAGCAGCAAAGTAATAACAGGGATCTATGGCTACACCTTC	-	TRBV21-1	TRBJ1-2	-
CASSYSGRWSTGELFF	TGTGCCAGCAGCTATAGCGGGAGGTGGAGCACCGGGGAGCTGTTTTTT	-	TRBV3-1/TRBV3-2	TRBJ2-2	TRBD2
CASRERGLNTEAFF	TGCGCCAGCAGGGAGCGGGGCTTGAACACTGAAGCTTTCTTT	-	TRBV5-1	TRBJ1-1	-
CAWSGQVNQPQHF	TGTGCCTGGAGTGGGCAGGTCAATCAGCCCCAGCATTTT	-	TRBV30	TRBJ1-5	-
CASSRTTSARFTGELFF	TGTGCCAGCAGCCGGACAACTAGCGCGAGATTCACCGGGGAGCTGTTTTTT	-	TRBV3-1/TRBV3-2	TRBJ2-2	TRBD2
CATSEASGANVLTF	TGTGCCACTTCAGAGGCCTCTGGGGCCAACGTCCTGACTTTC	-	TRBV7-9	TRBJ2-6	-
CASSQVRYTGELFF	TGTGCCAGCAGCCAAGTGAGATACACCGGGGAGCTGTTTTTT	few	TRBV3-1/TRBV3-2	TRBJ2-2	-
CASSTGTNNEQFF	TGCGCCAGCAGCACCGGGACTAACAATGAGCAGTTCTTC	-	TRBV5-1	TRBJ2-1	TRBD2
CASSLINKGSSNQPQHF	TGTGCCAGCAGCTTAATAAATAAGGGAAGTAGCAATCAGCCCCAGCATTTT	-	TRBV7-3	TRBJ1-5	-
CASSRQGASEQFF	TGTGCCAGCAGTCGCCAGGGGGCAAGTGAGCAGTTCTTC	-	TRBV2	TRBJ2-1	TRBD1
CASSPLGTSYSNQPQHF	TGTGCCAGCAGTCCCCTGGGGACAAGTTATAGCAATCAGCCCCAGCATTTT	-	TRBV28	TRBJ1-5	-
CASSLVWEKLFF	TGTGCCAGCAGCTTAGTGTGGGAAAAACTGTTTTTT	-	TRBV7-9	TRBJ1-4	-
CASSPRGQVDEQFF	TGTGCCAGCTCACCCCGGGGCCAGGTCGATGAGCAGTTCTTC	-	TRBV18	TRBJ2-1	-
CASSRQVGVKNIQYF	TGTGCCAGCTCTCGACAAGTGGGGGTCAAAAACATTCAGTACTTC	once	TRBV5-8	TRBJ2-4	-
CASSSQGGAGHEQYF	TGCGCCAGCAGCTCCCAAGGAGGAGCGGGTCACGAGCAGTACTTC	-	TRBV5-1	TRBJ2-7	-
CSVDQGYEQYF	TGCAGCGTTGATCAGGGCTACGAGCAGTACTTC	few	TRBV29-1	TRBJ2-7	-
CAISDGTGRNTIYF	TGTGCCATCAGTGACGGGACAGGGAGAAACACCATATATTTT	-	TRBV10-3	TRBJ1-3	TRBD1
CASNIGPSSYEQYF	TGTGCCTCTAACATCGGGCCTAGCTCCTACGAGCAGTACTTC	-	TRBV6-6	TRBJ2-7	-
CASSYGSSGLQDEQYF	TGTGCCAGCAGTTACGGGTCTAGCGGACTGCAAGACGAGCAGTACTTC	-	TRBV6-5	TRBJ2-7	TRBD2
CASTKAGDSTYEQYF	TGTGCCAGCACCAAAGCCGGGGACAGCACCTACGAGCAGTACTTC	once	TRBV6-5	TRBJ2-7	TRBD1
CASSADREEEDGYTF	TGTGCCAGCAGCGCAGACAGGGAAGAGGAGGATGGCTACACCTTC	-	TRBV5-8	TRBJ1-2	TRBD1
CASSDQGLDYGYTF	TGTGCCAGCAGTGATCAGGGGCTTGACTATGGCTACACCTTC	-	TRBV2	TRBJ1-2	-
CASSLRRGNQPQHF	TGTGCCAGCAGTTTAAGGCGGGGCAATCAGCCCCAGCATTTT	-	TRBV28	TRBJ1-5	-
CASSSGSPRAFF	TGTGCCAGCAGTTCTGGTTCGCCAAGAGCTTTCTTT	once	TRBV28	TRBJ1-1	-
CASSYGAEAFF	TGTGCCAGCAGCTACGGGGCTGAAGCTTTCTTT	-	TRBV7-6	TRBJ1-1	-
CAWSLGGRRETQYF	TGTGCCTGGAGTCTGGGCGGGAGGAGGGAGACCCAGTACTTC	once	TRBV30	TRBJ2-5	TRBD2